These 23 T cell receptor beta chains were sequenced from one sample in a study of shared T cell receptors in the human thymus. The protocol was immunoSEQ multiplex PCR, while the TCRdb copy is restricted to in-frame clones and leaves out a portion. The data show 450,000 to 650,000 clones, approximately 78% seen once. The same data also went into a second study, on human thymus T cells.

Sequencing was performed on thymocytes. The receptors derive from a boy under three years old with a congenital heart defect.

The V gene is TRBV10-2, the J gene TRBJ2-7; perhaps TRBD2 as D (6 bases). The CDR3 is 16 amino acids. The ends were cut back, 3 bases at V and 1 base at J, with 16 bases in the middle. The germline V gene encodes CDR1 WSHSY and CDR2 SAAADI. The CDR3 bases are TGCGCCAGCAGTGACCGGTGGCGGGATCTGTCCTACGAGCAGTACTTC. Translating it yields CASSDRWRDLSYEQYF.

The genes are TRBV6-5 and TRBJ1-4; a weak D match, TRBD1 (5 bases). The CDR3 contains 15 residues. Trimming removed 7 bases from V and 4 bases from J, with 16 bases in between. Germline CDR1 and CDR2: MNHEY and SVGAGI. The chain's CDR3 is CASTAAGGNNEKLFF. CDR3 in DNA: TGTGCCAGCACTGCCGCGGGGGGAAATAATGAAAAACTGTTTTTT.

The count of this clone is one. The V and J genes are TRBV7-6 and TRBJ2-7; the match to TRBD2 covers 8 bases. CDR3 length: 15 amino acids. V lost 5 bases, J lost 4 bases, and 10 bases stayed unmatched. Germline V gene data show CDR1 as SGHVS and CDR2 as FNYEAQ. CDR3 in amino acids: CASSPQSGGDYEQYF. The CDR3 DNA sequence: TGTGCCAGCAGCCCCCAATCGGGGGGGGATTACGAGCAGTACTTC.

The chain has TRBV5-1 and TRBJ2-7; 9 positions match TRBD2. V lost 1 base, J lost 0 bases, and 5 bases stayed unmatched. Germline V gene sequence: CDR1 SGHRS, CDR2 YFSETQ. The CDR3 length is 16 residues. This CDR3 is CASSLSSREGSYEQYF. DNA for the CDR3: TGCGCCAGCAGCTTGTCCTCGCGGGAGGGCTCCTACGAGCAGTACTTC.

The chain recombines TRBV2 with TRBJ2-5; TRBD2 aligns across 9 bases. Per the germline V gene, CDR1 is SNHLY and CDR2 is FYNNEI. This CDR3 region has 16 residues. Trimming at V came to 2 bases and at J to 4 bases, leaving 8 bases not matched to a gene. The CDR3 region is CASSEPSGRSGETQYF. CDR3 bases: TGTGCCAGCAGTGAACCCAGCGGGAGGTCGGGAGAGACCCAGTACTTC. The full variable domain, its missing parts supplied by reference TRBV2 and TRBJ2-5, is EPEVTQTPSHQVTQMGQEVILRCVPISNHLYFYWYRQILGQKVEFLVSFYNNEISEKSEIFDDQFSVERPDGSNFTLKIRSTKLEDSAMYFCASSEPSGRSGETQYFGPGTRLLVL.

This clone was detected a few times. The identical CDR3 is also encoded by other nucleotide sequences in the sample. The chain recombines TRBV4-2 with TRBJ2-2, with 12 bases that match TRBD2. CDR1 LGHNA and CDR2 YNFKEQ come from the germline V gene. CDR3 size: 17 residues. V shed 1 base, J shed 0 bases, and the junction held 0 bases outside the gene matches. The CDR3 coding sequence is TGTGCCAGCAGCCAAGGGACTAGCGGGACGAACACCGGGGAGCTGTTTTTT. It specifies CASSQGTSGTNTGELFF.

The rearrangement links TRBV20-1 to TRBJ2-1; a weak D match, TRBD2 (5 bases). This CDR3 spans 11 amino acids. Germline-derived CDR1 and CDR2 are DFQATT and SNEGSKA (reference sequence). V lost 6 bases and J 8 bases, leaving 11 bases between the germline ends. CDR3 sequence (DNA): TGCAGTGCCCAGCTAGCCTATGAGCAGTTCTTC. Protein sequence: CSAQLAYEQFF.

In DNA form, the CDR3 reads TGTGCCAGCAGAGAACCGGGTGAATATGGCTACACCTTC. It yields the protein CASREPGEYGYTF. This chain uses TRBV2 with TRBJ1-2, with D uncertain. This CDR3 has 13 residues. Germline V gives CDR1 SNHLY, CDR2 FYNNEI. Trimming left V 6 bases short and J 5 bases short, with 13 bases between.

This sequence joins TRBV11-1 and TRBJ2-7, with 11 bases lining up with TRBD1. CDR3 length equals 16 residues. V lost 4 bases and J lost 1; bases outside the gene matches: 6. The germline CDR1 and CDR2 sequences are SGHAT and FQDESV (reference sequence). CDR3 residues: CASSCKGDRGSYEQYF. The CDR3 DNA sequence: TGTGCCAGCAGCTGTAAGGGGGACAGGGGGTCCTACGAGCAGTACTTC.

The chain is built from TRBV4-3 and TRBJ2-7; D gene unclear. The CDR3 contains 14 residues. Trimming stripped 0 bases from V and 3 bases from J, with 9 bases between. The germline V gene encodes CDR1 LGHNA and CDR2 YSLEER. The CDR3 coding sequence is TGCGCCAGCAGCCAAGAGCCACGACTCTACGAGCAGTACTTC. Its protein product is CASSQEPRLYEQYF.

The chain joins TRBV5-1 to TRBJ2-3, with a weak D call TRBD2 (7 bases). Germline CDR1 and CDR2: SGHRS and YFSETQ. The CDR3 is 17 residues long. Trimming pared 4 bases from V and 2 bases from J, leaving 20 bases between. The CDR3 sequence: CASSRSSGTYYTDTQYF. As DNA, the CDR3 is TGCGCCAGCAGCCGTTCGAGCGGGACATACTACACAGATACGCAGTATTTT.

The chain uses TRBV29-1 and TRBJ2-1, with 10 nucleotides matching TRBD2. The CDR3 consists of 17 residues. With V trimmed by 3 bases and J by 0 bases, 8 bases remained unmatched. The germline V gene has CDR1 SQVTM and CDR2 ANQGSEA. The CDR3 DNA sequence: TGCAGCGTTGATACTAGCGGGACTGGCAGCTCCTACAATGAGCAGTTCTTC. Translating gives CSVDTSGTGSSYNEQFF.

The V gene is TRBV7-6, the J gene TRBJ2-1; TRBD2 matches 15 bases. J was trimmed by 0 bases and V by 1 base; bases with no gene match: 7. This CDR3 is built from 20 residues. Germline V gene data show CDR1 as SGHVS and CDR2 as FNYEAQ. CDR3 bases: TGTGCCAGCAGCTTAGGGGGACTAGCGGGAGGTGGGAGCTCCTACAATGAGCAGTTCTTC. It translates to CASSLGGLAGGGSSYNEQFF.

The chain is built from TRBV19 and TRBJ1-1; D is perhaps TRBD1 (5 bases). The V gene's germline CDR1 is LNHDA and CDR2 SQIVND (reference sequence). The V end lost 3 bases, the J end lost 5 bases, and 22 bases lay between the germline ends. The CDR3 runs to 17 residues. CDR3 in amino acids: CASSIGGVEHQETEAFF. The CDR3 nucleotides read TGTGCCAGTAGTATCGGGGGGGTAGAACATCAGGAAACTGAAGCTTTCTTT.

The rearrangement joins TRBV6-1 to TRBJ2-5; TRBD2 agrees at 8 bases. The CDR3 is 15 amino acids. Germline-derived CDR1 and CDR2 are MNHNS and SASEGT. The ends lost 7 bases at V and 3 bases at J; junction bases unmatched: 10. CDR3 in amino acids: CASTERRGGKETQYF. Here the CDR3 DNA reads TGTGCCAGCACCGAGCGCCGGGGGGGGAAAGAGACCCAGTACTTC.

V is TRBV30 and J is TRBJ1-4; the D gene is possibly TRBD1 (5 bases). The CDR3 runs to 18 residues. The V and J ends lost 3 bases and 10 bases respectively, with 30 bases between them. Germline assignment: CDR1 GTSNPN and CDR2 SVGIG (reference sequence). The DNA of the CDR3 is TGTGCCTGGAGGCCCCTTACTTTTCGACATGGGCCGGGGGGAAAACTGTTTTTT. Translating it yields CAWRPLTFRHGPGGKLFF.

The rearrangement links TRBV6-1 to TRBJ2-7, with 7 bases identical to TRBD1. Germline lookup yields CDR1 MNHNS and CDR2 SASEGT. Trimming took 3 bases from V and 3 from J; bases not matched to a gene: 2. CDR3 size: 13 residues. The CDR3 sequence: CASSEGQFYEQYF. For the CDR3, the DNA is TGTGCCAGCAGTGAGGGACAGTTCTACGAGCAGTACTTC.

The chain recombines TRBV2 with TRBJ2-7, with 11 bases fitting TRBD2. CDR1 SNHLY and CDR2 FYNNEI come from the germline V gene. Germline trimming cut 6 bases from V and 6 bases from J; bases unmatched to any gene: 16. This CDR3 region has 17 residues. The CDR3 DNA sequence: TGTGCCAGCAGCCCAAGCCCGATACTAGCGGGAGAACTCGAGCAGTACTTC. Its protein is CASSPSPILAGELEQYF.

The chain uses TRBV19 and TRBJ2-2; TRBD1 aligns across 9 bases. The CDR3 contains 13 residues. V lost 6 bases, J lost 7 bases, and 3 bases stayed unmatched. Germline V gives CDR1 LNHDA, CDR2 SQIVND (reference sequence). For the CDR3, the DNA is TGTGCCAGTAGAGACAGGGGGATCGGGGAGCTGTTTTTT. Translation: CASRDRGIGELFF. The full variable domain, its missing parts supplied by reference TRBV19 and TRBJ2-2, is DGGITQSPKYLFRKEGQNVTLSCEQNLNHDAMYWYRQDPGQGLRLIYYSQIVNDFQKGDIAEGYSVSREKKESFPLTVTSAQKNPTAFYLCASRDRGIGELFFGEGSRLTVL.

The V gene is TRBV7-2, the J gene TRBJ2-1; 12 positions agree with TRBD2. There are 16 residues in the CDR3. CDR1 SGHTA and CDR2 FQGNSA come from the germline V gene. Trimming removed 5 bases from V and 4 bases from J; junction bases left unmatched: 6. The DNA of the CDR3 is TGTGCCAGCAGCGACCGACTAGCGGGAGCTTACAATGAGCAGTTCTTC. Amino acids: CASSDRLAGAYNEQFF.

The V and J genes are TRBV5-1 and TRBJ1-2; TRBD1 aligns across 7 bases. J was trimmed by 4 bases and V by 4 bases; bases with no gene match: 10. CDR1 is SGHRS and CDR2 is YFSETQ in the germline V gene. This CDR3 spans 15 amino acids. CDR3 residues: CASSAIGGDSYGYTF. CDR3 DNA: TGCGCCAGCAGCGCAATAGGGGGCGACAGCTATGGCTACACCTTC.

The chain combines TRBV27 with TRBJ2-7, with a possible D match to TRBD1 (6 bases). Between the trimmed V and J ends, which lost 5 bases and 2 bases, there was a span of 22 bases. The length of the CDR3 is 17 residues. Germline-derived CDR1 and CDR2 are MNHEY and SMNVEV (reference sequence). Here the CDR3 reads CASSRLYDRRFAYEQYF. As DNA, the CDR3 is TGTGCCAGCAGTCGCCTATACGACAGGCGTTTCGCCTACGAGCAGTACTTC.

This clone was counted between two and nine times. This chain links TRBV14 with TRBJ1-1; no reliable D call. This CDR3 contains 13 residues. Trimming stripped 6 bases from V and 1 base from J, with 9 bases between. CDR1 is SGHDN, CDR2 FVKESK, per germline. The chain's CDR3 is CASREKENTEAFF. The CDR3 DNA follows: TGTGCCAGCAGGGAGAAAGAGAACACTGAAGCTTTCTTT.